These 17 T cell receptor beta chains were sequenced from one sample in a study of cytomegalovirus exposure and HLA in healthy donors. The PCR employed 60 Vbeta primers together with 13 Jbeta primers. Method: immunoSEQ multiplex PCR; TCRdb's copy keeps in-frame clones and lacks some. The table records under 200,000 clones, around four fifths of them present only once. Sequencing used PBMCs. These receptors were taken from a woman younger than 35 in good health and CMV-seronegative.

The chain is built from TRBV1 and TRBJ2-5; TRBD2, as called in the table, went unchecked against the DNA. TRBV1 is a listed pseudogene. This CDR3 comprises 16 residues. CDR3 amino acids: CTSSHLAGGRQETQYF. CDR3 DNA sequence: TGCACCAGCAGCCATTTAGCGGGGGGGCGGCAAGAGACCCAGTACTTC.

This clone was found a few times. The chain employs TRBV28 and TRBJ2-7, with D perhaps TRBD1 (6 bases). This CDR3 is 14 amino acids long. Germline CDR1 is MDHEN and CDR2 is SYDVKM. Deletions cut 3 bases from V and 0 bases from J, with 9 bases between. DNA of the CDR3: TGTGCCAGCAGTTTGCACAGGGCCTCCTACGAGCAGTACTTC. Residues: CASSLHRASYEQYF.

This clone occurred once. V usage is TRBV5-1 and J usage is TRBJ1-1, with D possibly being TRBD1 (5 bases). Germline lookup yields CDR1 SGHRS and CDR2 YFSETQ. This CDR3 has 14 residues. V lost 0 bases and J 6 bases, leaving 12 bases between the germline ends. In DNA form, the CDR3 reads TGCGCCAGCAGCTTGGACGGGGGGTCTGCTGAAGCTTTCTTT. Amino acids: CASSLDGGSAEAFF. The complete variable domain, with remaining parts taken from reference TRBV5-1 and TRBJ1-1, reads KAGVTQTPRYLIKTRGQQVTLSCSPISGHRSVSWYQQTPGQGLQFLFEYFSETQRNKGNFPGRFSGRQFSNSRSEMNVSTLELGDSALYLCASSLDGGSAEAFFGQGTRLTVV.

The CDR3 protein is CASSGTGPGEQFF. The CDR3 DNA sequence: TGTGCCAGTAGCGGGACAGGGCCGGGTGAGCAGTTCTTC. This chain links TRBV19 with TRBJ2-1; TRBD1 matches at 9 bases. V shed 6 bases and J 9 bases; nucleotides not matched to a gene: 6. Germline lookup yields CDR1 LNHDA and CDR2 SQIVND (reference sequence). The CDR3 spans 13 residues. Looking up the rest from reference TRBV19 and TRBJ2-1 gives the full variable domain: DGGITQSPKYLFRKEGQNVTLSCEQNLNHDAMYWYRQDPGQGLRLIYYSQIVNDFQKGDIAEGYSVSREKKESFPLTVTSAQKNPTAFYLCASSGTGPGEQFFGPGTRLTVL.

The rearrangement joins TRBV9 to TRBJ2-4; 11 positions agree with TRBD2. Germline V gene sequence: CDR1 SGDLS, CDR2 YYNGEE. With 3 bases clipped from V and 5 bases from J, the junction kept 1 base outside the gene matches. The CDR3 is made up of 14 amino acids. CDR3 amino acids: CASSAGLAENIQYF. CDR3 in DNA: TGTGCCAGCAGCGCGGGACTAGCGGAAAACATTCAGTACTTC.

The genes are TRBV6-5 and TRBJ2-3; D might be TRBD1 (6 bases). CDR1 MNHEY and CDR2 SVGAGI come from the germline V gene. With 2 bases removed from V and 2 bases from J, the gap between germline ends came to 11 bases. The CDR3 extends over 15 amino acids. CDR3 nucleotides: TGTGCCAGCAGTTACCACAACAGGGACACAGATACGCAGTATTTT. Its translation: CASSYHNRDTDTQYF.

CDR3 loop: CASSRFTVNTEAFF. The DNA for the CDR3 is TGTGCCAGCAGCCGGTTTACAGTGAACACTGAAGCTTTCTTT. J is TRBJ1-1 and V is TRBV5-6; D gene ambiguous. V dropped 4 bases and J dropped 0 bases, with 10 bases sitting between them. The CDR3 covers 14 residues. Germline CDR1 reads SGHDT; CDR2 reads YYEEEE.

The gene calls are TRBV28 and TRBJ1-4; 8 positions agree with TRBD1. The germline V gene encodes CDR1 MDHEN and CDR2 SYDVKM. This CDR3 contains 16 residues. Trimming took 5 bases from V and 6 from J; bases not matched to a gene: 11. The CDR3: CASSPPGRGRYEKLFF. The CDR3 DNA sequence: TGTGCCAGCAGTCCCCCCGGCAGGGGGCGGTATGAAAAACTGTTTTTT.

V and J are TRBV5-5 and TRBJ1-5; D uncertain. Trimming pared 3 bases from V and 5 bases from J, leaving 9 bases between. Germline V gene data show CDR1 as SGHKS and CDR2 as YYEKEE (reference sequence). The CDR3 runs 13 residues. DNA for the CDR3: TGTGCCAGCAGCTCGTACTTGGATCAGCCCCAGCATTTT. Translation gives CASSSYLDQPQHF.

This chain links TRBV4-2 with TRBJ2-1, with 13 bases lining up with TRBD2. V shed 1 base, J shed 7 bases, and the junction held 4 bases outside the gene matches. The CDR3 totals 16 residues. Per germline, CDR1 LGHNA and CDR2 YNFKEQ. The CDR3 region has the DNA TGTGCCAGCAGCCAAGTACCGGGACTAGCGGGAAATGAGCAGTTCTTC. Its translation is CASSQVPGLAGNEQFF.

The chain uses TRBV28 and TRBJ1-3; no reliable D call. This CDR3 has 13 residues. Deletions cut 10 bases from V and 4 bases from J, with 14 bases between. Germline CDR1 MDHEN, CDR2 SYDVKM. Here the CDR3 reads CAKSPKKGNTIYF. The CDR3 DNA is TGTGCCAAGAGCCCGAAAAAAGGAAACACCATATATTTT. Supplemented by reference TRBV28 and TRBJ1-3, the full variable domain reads DVKVTQSSRYLVKRTGEKVFLECVQDMDHENMFWYRQDPGLGLRLIYFSYDVKMKEKGDIPEGYSVSREKKERFSLILESASTNQTSMYLCAKSPKKGNTIYFGEGSWLTVV.

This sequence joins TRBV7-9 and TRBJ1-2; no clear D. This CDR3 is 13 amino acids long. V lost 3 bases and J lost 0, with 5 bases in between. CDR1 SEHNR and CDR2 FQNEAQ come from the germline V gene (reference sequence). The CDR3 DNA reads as TGTGCCAGCAGCTTTTCTTCTAACTATGGCTACACCTTC. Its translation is CASSFSSNYGYTF.

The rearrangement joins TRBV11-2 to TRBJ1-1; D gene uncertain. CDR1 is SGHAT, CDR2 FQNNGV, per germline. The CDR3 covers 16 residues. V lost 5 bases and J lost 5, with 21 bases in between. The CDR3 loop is CASSPRGSLLRTEAFF. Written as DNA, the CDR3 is TGTGCCAGCAGCCCAAGAGGGTCTTTACTGCGGACTGAAGCTTTCTTT.

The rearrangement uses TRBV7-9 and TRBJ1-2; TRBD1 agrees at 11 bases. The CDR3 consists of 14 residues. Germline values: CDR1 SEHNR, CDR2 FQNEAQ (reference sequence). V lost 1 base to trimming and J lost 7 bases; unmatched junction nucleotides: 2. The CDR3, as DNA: TGTGCCAGCAGCTTAGGGACAGGGGGCTTTGGCTACACCTTC. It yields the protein CASSLGTGGFGYTF.

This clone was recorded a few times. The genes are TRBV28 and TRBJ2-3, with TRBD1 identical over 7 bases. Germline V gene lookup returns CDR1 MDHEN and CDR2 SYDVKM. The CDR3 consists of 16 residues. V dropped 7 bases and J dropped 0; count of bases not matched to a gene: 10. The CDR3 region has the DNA TGTGCCAGCACTTACAGGGGTCGATCTAGCACAGATACGCAGTATTTT. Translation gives CASTYRGRSSTDTQYF. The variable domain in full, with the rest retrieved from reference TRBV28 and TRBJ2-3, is DVKVTQSSRYLVKRTGEKVFLECVQDMDHENMFWYRQDPGLGLRLIYFSYDVKMKEKGDIPEGYSVSREKKERFSLILESASTNQTSMYLCASTYRGRSSTDTQYFGPGTRLTVL.

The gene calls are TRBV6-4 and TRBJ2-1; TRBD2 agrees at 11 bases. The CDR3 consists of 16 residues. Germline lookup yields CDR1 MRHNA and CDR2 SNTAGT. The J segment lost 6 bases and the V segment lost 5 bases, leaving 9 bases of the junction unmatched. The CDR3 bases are TGTGCCAGCAGTCCAAGACTAGCGGGGACCCTCAATGAGCAGTTCTTC. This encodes CASSPRLAGTLNEQFF.

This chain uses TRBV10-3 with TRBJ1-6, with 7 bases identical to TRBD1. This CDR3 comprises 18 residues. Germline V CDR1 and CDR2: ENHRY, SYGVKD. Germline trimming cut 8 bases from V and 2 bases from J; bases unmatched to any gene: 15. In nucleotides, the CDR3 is TGTGCCATCTCCGGGGGAAGAGGGGGCGCCACCTATAATTCACCCCTCCACTTT. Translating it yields CAISGGRGGATYNSPLHF.